These 10 T cell receptor beta chains were sequenced from one sample in a study of cytomegalovirus exposure and HLA in healthy donors. Researchers ran the PCR with 60 Vbeta and 13 Jbeta primers. TCRdb keeps only in-frame clones here, not all; method: immunoSEQ multiplex PCR. The data contain about 94,000 clones, just under 80% of them singletons. The sample taken for sequencing was PBMCs. The receptors stem from a woman between 40 and 50 years old in good health and CMV-seronegative.

The rearrangement links TRBV4-2 to TRBJ1-4, with 9 bases identical to TRBD1. The germline V gene has CDR1 LGHNA and CDR2 YNFKEQ. Unmatched junction bases numbered 11, after V lost 3 bases and J lost 12 bases. This CDR3 has 15 residues. CDR3 nucleotides: TGTGCCAGCAGCCACCGTTCGGGACAGGGCAAGGAACTGTTTTTT. It is translated as CASSHRSGQGKELFF.

This clone was observed a handful of times. The CDR3 sequence is CASSQDASGNYEQYF. For the CDR3, the DNA is TGTGCCAGCAGCCAAGATGCTAGCGGAAACTACGAGCAGTACTTC. This rearrangement joins TRBV4-2 to TRBJ2-7; 7 positions agree with TRBD2. This CDR3 is 15 amino acids long. Germline V gene data show CDR1 as LGHNA and CDR2 as YNFKEQ. With V trimmed by 0 bases and J by 3 bases, 5 bases remained unmatched.

The gene calls are TRBV27 and TRBJ2-2, with D unclear. The CDR3 covers 12 residues. With 6 bases removed from V and 4 bases from J, the gap between germline ends came to 6 bases. Germline CDR1 MNHEY, CDR2 SMNVEV (reference sequence). CDR3 DNA: TGTGCCAGCAGGGGCCGCACCGGGGAGCTGTTTTTT. Amino acids: CASRGRTGELFF.

The gene calls are TRBV7-6 and TRBJ1-1; a weak D match, TRBD1 (5 bases). Per germline, CDR1 SGHVS and CDR2 FNYEAQ. The CDR3 loop spans 15 amino acids. V lost 4 bases and J lost 1, with 13 bases in between. CDR3 protein: CASSYPMGPNTEAFF. The CDR3 DNA reads as TGTGCCAGCAGCTACCCGATGGGGCCGAACACTGAAGCTTTCTTT.

This clone was counted a single time. The chain combines TRBV2 with TRBJ2-2; 8 bases line up with TRBD1. Germline V lookup: CDR1 SNHLY, CDR2 FYNNEI. This CDR3 comprises 14 residues. With V trimmed by 8 bases and J by 6 bases, 8 bases remained unmatched. The CDR3: CASRGQGVSGELFF. CDR3 in DNA: TGTGCCAGCCGAGGACAGGGCGTTTCCGGGGAGCTGTTTTTT.

The chain is built from TRBV2 and TRBJ2-1, with 11 positions matching TRBD2. J lost 3 bases, V lost 3 bases, and 10 bases had no gene match. CDR3 length: 18 amino acids. Germline loops: CDR1 SNHLY, CDR2 FYNNEI. DNA of the CDR3: TGTGCCAGCAGTGACCGGAGTAGCGGGGGGGTTATCTACAATGAGCAGTTCTTC. This sequence encodes CASSDRSSGGVIYNEQFF.

V gene TRBV5-1 combines with J gene TRBJ2-2; TRBD1 matches at 7 bases. Germline-derived CDR1 and CDR2 are SGHRS and YFSETQ. Trimming took 4 bases from V and 4 from J; bases not matched to a gene: 10. The CDR3 has 16 amino acids. The CDR3: CASSQDRDTITGELFF. In nucleotides, the CDR3 is TGCGCCAGCAGCCAAGACAGGGACACCATCACCGGGGAGCTGTTTTTT.

V is TRBV4-2 and J is TRBJ2-7, with 14 bases identical to TRBD2. CDR3 length equals 18 residues. The ends lost 1 base at V and 2 bases at J; junction bases unmatched: 7. The V gene's germline CDR1 is LGHNA and CDR2 YNFKEQ. The CDR3 DNA follows: TGTGCCAGCAGCCAAGGAGGGACTAGCGGGGGTTTTACCTACGAGCAGTACTTC. Protein: CASSQGGTSGGFTYEQYF.

The gene calls are TRBV6-5 and TRBJ1-1, with 8 nucleotides matching TRBD1. Unmatched junction bases numbered 8, after V lost 2 bases and J lost 6 bases. CDR1 and CDR2 (germline): MNHEY, SVGAGI. The CDR3 is 15 amino acids. The CDR3 DNA reads TGTGCCAGCAGTTACGTTGGACAGGGAATCGCTGAAGCTTTCTTT. Translating it yields CASSYVGQGIAEAFF.

The chain has TRBV7-3 and TRBJ2-3, with 8 nucleotides matching TRBD2. CDR3 length equals 16 residues. Germline loops: CDR1 SGHTA, CDR2 FQGTGA. J gave up 5 bases and V 5 bases, and 12 bases lay outside the gene matches. CDR3 DNA sequence: TGTGCCAGCAGCAAGACCCCGGGAGGGGCCCAAGATACGCAGTATTTT. The encoded protein is CASSKTPGGAQDTQYF.